These 26 T cell receptor beta chains share one sample of origin, sequenced in a study of cytomegalovirus exposure and HLA in healthy donors. PCR employed 60 Vbeta and 13 Jbeta primers. Assay: immunoSEQ multiplex PCR; the TCRdb copy retains only in-frame clones and omits some. The sample includes some 150,000 clones, about three fifths of them seen just once. The specimen was PBMCs. The receptors were sampled from a woman in her 30s in good health and CMV-seropositive.

This clone turned up a few times. The chain uses TRBV28 and TRBJ1-5; TRBD1 might be the D (6 bases). The CDR3 totals 16 residues. Germline CDR1 is MDHEN and CDR2 is SYDVKM. The germline V and J ends were trimmed by 7 bases and 6 bases, with 22 bases remaining between them. CDR3 region: CASTQVQGWVGQPQHF. The CDR3 DNA reads as TGTGCCAGCACCCAGGTCCAGGGGTGGGTAGGTCAGCCCCAGCATTTT.

Of note for this clone: In the same sample, other DNA sequences code for this CDR3. In nucleotides, the CDR3 is TGTGCCACCAGCAGAGCGGCAGGTGGAATCTATGGCTACACCTTC. Encoded protein: CATSRAAGGIYGYTF. V and J are TRBV15 and TRBJ1-2; D is undetermined. This CDR3 comprises 15 residues. Germline assignment: CDR1 LNHNV and CDR2 YYDKDF (reference sequence). The V end lost 1 base, the J end lost 4 bases, and 13 bases lay between the germline ends.

The J gene is TRBJ2-3, the V gene TRBV15; TRBD1 matches at 10 bases. Germline-derived CDR1 and CDR2 are LNHNV and YYDKDF (reference sequence). This CDR3 is built from 15 residues. The trim removed 5 bases at V and 3 bases at J, leaving 5 bases unmatched. CDR3 in DNA: TGTGCCACCAGCCCGGGACAGGGGTTTACAGATACGCAGTATTTT. Protein: CATSPGQGFTDTQYF. Variable domain in full (rest from reference TRBV15 and TRBJ2-3): DAMVIQNPRYQVTQFGKPVTLSCSQTLNHNVMYWYQQKSSQAPKLLFHYYDKDFNNEADTPDNFQSRRPNTSFCFLDIRSPGLGDTAMYLCATSPGQGFTDTQYFGPGTRLTVL.

The CDR3, as DNA: TGTGCCAGTAGTATAGATCGCGGAGGGACTGAAGCTTTCTTT. Protein: CASSIDRGGTEAFF. The rearrangement links TRBV19 to TRBJ1-1; D ambiguous. V was shortened by 0 bases and J by 5 bases, with 10 bases between the two germline ends. The CDR3 is 14 amino acids. The germline V gene has CDR1 LNHDA and CDR2 SQIVND (reference sequence).

The chain uses TRBV7-8 and TRBJ1-5; the D is unclear. The CDR3 runs 13 residues. V shed 1 base and J shed 4 bases, with 5 bases lying between them. Germline lookup yields CDR1 SGHVS and CDR2 FQNEAQ. In DNA, the CDR3 is TGTGCCAGCAGCTTAGGGAGAAATCAGCCCCAGCATTTT. Protein sequence: CASSLGRNQPQHF.

The sample holds a few counts of this clone. The genes are TRBV10-2 and TRBJ2-4; 14 bases agree with TRBD2. The CDR3 runs 18 residues. Unmatched junction bases numbered 7, after V lost 6 bases and J lost 0 bases. Germline values: CDR1 WSHSY, CDR2 SAAADI. The DNA for the CDR3 is TGCGCCAGCAGGATAGGGACTAGCGGGGGAATAGCCAAAAACATTCAGTACTTC. Translated, it gives CASRIGTSGGIAKNIQYF.

The V and J genes are TRBV5-4 and TRBJ1-2; 7 bases align to TRBD1. V shed 4 bases, J shed 7 bases, and the junction held 4 bases outside the gene matches. The CDR3 has 12 amino acids. The V gene's germline CDR1 is SGHNT and CDR2 YYREEE (reference sequence). CDR3 in amino acids: CASSPPGGGYTF. In DNA, the CDR3 is TGTGCCAGCAGCCCCCCAGGGGGTGGCTACACCTTC. Combining the CDR3 with reference TRBV5-4 and TRBJ1-2 gives the whole variable domain ETGVTQSPTHLIKTRGQQVTLRCSSQSGHNTVSWYQQALGQGPQFIFQYYREEENGRGNFPPRFSGLQFPNYSSELNVNALELDDSALYLCASSPPGGGYTFGSGTRLTVV.

This rearrangement joins TRBV28 to TRBJ1-2; D is undetermined. V shed 6 bases and J shed 2 bases, with 7 bases lying between them. The CDR3 is made up of 12 amino acids. Germline loops: CDR1 MDHEN, CDR2 SYDVKM. CDR3 in amino acids: CASSLRNYGYTF. The CDR3 DNA reads TGTGCCAGCAGCCTTCGGAACTATGGCTACACCTTC.

The rearrangement uses TRBV29-1 and TRBJ1-2, with D perhaps TRBD1 (6 bases). CDR3 length: 14 residues. V was pared by 7 bases and J by 4 bases, with 19 bases between. The germline V gene encodes CDR1 SQVTM and CDR2 ANQGSEA. CDR3 amino acids: CSDWGGTGTYGYTF. CDR3 DNA: TGCAGCGATTGGGGGGGTACAGGGACCTATGGCTACACCTTC. The complete variable domain, with remaining parts taken from reference TRBV29-1 and TRBJ1-2, reads SAVISQKPSRDICQRGTSLTIQCQVDSQVTMMFWYRQQPGQSLTLIATANQGSEATYESGFVIDKFPISRPNLTFSTLTVSNMSPEDSSIYLCSDWGGTGTYGYTFGSGTRLTVV.

The rearrangement joins TRBV2 to TRBJ1-6; no clear D gene. The CDR3 extends over 14 amino acids. V lost 4 bases and J 8 bases, leaving 12 bases between the germline ends. The germline CDR1 and CDR2 sequences are SNHLY and FYNNEI. As DNA, the CDR3 is TGTGCCAGCAGTGGGGTACAGCAAGATTCACCCCTCCACTTT. Its protein is CASSGVQQDSPLHF.

V is TRBV4-2 and J is TRBJ2-7; D unclear. This CDR3 comprises 16 residues. CDR1 and CDR2 from the germline V gene are LGHNA and YNFKEQ. Trimming took 1 base from V and 5 from J, leaving 18 bases between them. CDR3 residues: CASSQASAASPHEQYF. The CDR3 region has the DNA TGTGCCAGCAGCCAAGCCTCCGCAGCTAGTCCCCACGAGCAGTACTTC.

In its sample, this clone was seen a few times. The chain couples TRBV27 to TRBJ1-2; perhaps TRBD1 as D (6 bases). The germline gives CDR1 MNHEY, CDR2 SMNVEV (reference sequence). This CDR3 comprises 12 residues. V was pared by 2 bases and J by 6 bases, with 7 bases between. For the CDR3, the DNA is TGTGCCAGCAGTTTACAGGGGAATGGCTACACCTTC. Translated, it gives CASSLQGNGYTF.

V usage is TRBV7-8 and J usage is TRBJ2-7, with unresolved D. CDR3 length equals 11 residues. Looked up from germline, CDR1 is SGHVS and CDR2 is FQNEAQ. V lost 5 bases and J lost 6, with 8 bases in between. The CDR3 reads CASSPLLEQYF. For the CDR3, the DNA is TGTGCCAGCAGCCCCTTACTCGAGCAGTACTTC.

This chain joins TRBV6-1 and TRBJ2-7, with TRBD2 identical over 8 bases. Germline V gives CDR1 MNHNS, CDR2 SASEGT. The length of the CDR3 is 15 residues. V lost 6 bases, J lost 3 bases, and 10 bases stayed unmatched. CDR3 nucleotide sequence: TGTGCCAGCAGCCAGACGGGACTAGTAATCTACGAGCAGTACTTC. Protein: CASSQTGLVIYEQYF.

The gene calls are TRBV5-1 and TRBJ2-7, with TRBD1 matching 8 bases. V was clipped by 4 bases and J by 3 bases; unmatched bases: 6. This CDR3 has 14 residues. The germline V gene has CDR1 SGHRS and CDR2 YFSETQ. The DNA of the CDR3 is TGCGCCAGCAGCCGAGGGACAGGCCTCTACGAGCAGTACTTC. Residues: CASSRGTGLYEQYF.

This chain joins TRBV5-1 and TRBJ2-3; 7 bases agree with TRBD2. Germline assignment: CDR1 SGHRS and CDR2 YFSETQ. This CDR3 comprises 12 residues. Trimming at V came to 4 bases and at J to 4 bases, leaving 0 bases not matched to a gene. The CDR3 sequence: CASSAGADTQYF. The CDR3 bases are TGCGCCAGCAGCGCGGGGGCAGATACGCAGTATTTT.

The rearrangement uses TRBV2 and TRBJ2-2; 8 nucleotides line up with TRBD1. J was trimmed by 5 bases and V by 6 bases; bases with no gene match: 8. The germline gives CDR1 SNHLY, CDR2 FYNNEI. The CDR3 is 15 amino acids. CDR3 DNA: TGTGCCAGCAGGAGGGGACAGGCTGGGACCGGGGAGCTGTTTTTT. It specifies CASRRGQAGTGELFF.

This clone was recorded a few times. The chain joins TRBV6-5 to TRBJ2-3; 11 bases are shared with TRBD2. CDR1 MNHEY and CDR2 SVGAGI come from the germline V gene. This CDR3 has 15 amino acids. Germline trimming cut 6 bases from V and 1 base from J; bases unmatched to any gene: 3. CDR3 region: CASSKLAGGTDTQYF. CDR3 sequence (DNA): TGTGCCAGCAGCAAACTAGCGGGGGGCACAGATACGCAGTATTTT.

This clone has only a few counts. The rearrangement joins TRBV5-8 to TRBJ1-4; 7 nucleotides align to TRBD1. The CDR3 extends over 15 amino acids. With V trimmed by 1 base and J by 2 bases, 2 bases remained unmatched. The germline CDR1 and CDR2 sequences are SGHTS and YDEGEE. CDR3 coding DNA: TGTGCCAGCAGCTTGTCCAGGGGGACTAATGAAAAACTGTTTTTT. As protein: CASSLSRGTNEKLFF.

This clone showed up just once. V usage is TRBV7-2 and J usage is TRBJ2-2, with D tentatively TRBD1 (6 bases). The ends were cut back, 2 bases at V and 0 bases at J, with 10 bases in the middle. The germline CDR1 and CDR2 sequences are SGHTA and FQGNSA. The CDR3 consists of 16 residues. CDR3 DNA: TGTGCCAGCAGCTTACAGGGGTGGACGAACACCGGGGAGCTGTTTTTT. This sequence encodes CASSLQGWTNTGELFF.

This clone occurred a few times. The V gene is TRBV6-6, the J gene TRBJ2-7; D is possibly TRBD2 (6 bases). Per the germline V gene, CDR1 is MNHNY and CDR2 is SVGAGI (reference sequence). This CDR3 contains 10 residues. V lost 8 bases and J 6 bases, leaving 8 bases between the germline ends. In DNA, the CDR3 is TGTGCCAGCGCGGGGACCGAGCAGTACTTC. Residues: CASAGTEQYF.

The J gene is TRBJ1-1, the V gene TRBV29-1; D perhaps matches TRBD1 (5 bases). The CDR3 contains 14 residues. V shed 1 base and J shed 4 bases, with 13 bases lying between them. Germline CDR1 is SQVTM and CDR2 is ANQGSEA. The CDR3 here is CSVEVAGGGTEAFF. The CDR3 coding sequence is TGCAGCGTTGAAGTAGCCGGGGGAGGCACTGAAGCTTTCTTT.

The chain recombines TRBV5-4 with TRBJ2-3, with 7 bases matching TRBD2. The ends lost 4 bases at V and 4 bases at J; junction bases unmatched: 6. The CDR3 covers 14 residues. Per the germline V gene, CDR1 is SGHNT and CDR2 is YYREEE (reference sequence). CDR3 in amino acids: CASSLRLAADTQYF. In DNA form, the CDR3 reads TGTGCCAGCAGCCTGAGACTAGCCGCAGATACGCAGTATTTT.

This chain joins TRBV9 and TRBJ2-7; perhaps TRBD1 as D (6 bases). The CDR3 is 13 amino acids. From germline, CDR1 is SGDLS and CDR2 YYNGEE. V was shortened by 4 bases and J by 4 bases, with 12 bases between the two germline ends. This chain's CDR3 is CASSPGTGYEQYF. In DNA form, the CDR3 reads TGTGCCAGCAGCCCCGGAACAGGGTACGAGCAGTACTTC.

The chain links TRBV10-2 to TRBJ2-7; TRBD1 is a possible D gene (5 bases). CDR1 is WSHSY and CDR2 is SAAADI in the germline V gene. The CDR3 loop spans 15 amino acids. Trimming left V 6 bases short and J 2 bases short, with 17 bases between. The CDR3, as DNA: TGCGCCAGCAGCGAGAAGGGTTCAGGGCCCTACGAGCAGTACTTC. It translates to CASSEKGSGPYEQYF.

This rearrangement joins TRBV12-5 to TRBJ2-3; D may be TRBD1 (7 bases). The CDR3 has 14 residues. The germline V gene encodes CDR1 LGHNT and CDR2 FRNRAP. V was clipped by 5 bases and J by 4 bases, with 13 bases between them. This chain's CDR3 is CASGDDREADTQYF. CDR3 nucleotide sequence: TGTGCTAGTGGTGATGACAGGGAGGCAGATACGCAGTATTTT.